The source of this TCR beta chain is a study of vaccination effects on CD4 cells after COVID-19. Findings of the study overall: At late timepoints after vaccination, vaccine- and infection-induced clones shrank markedly. The study had few convalescent patients and no early post-infection timepoints.

In its sample, this clone was seen a few times. Its antigen is still unknown. Under the ViraFEST assay, PBMC were stimulated with viral peptide pools so that antigen-specific CD4+ T cells expanded. Sequencing was performed afterwards. Researchers isolated CD4+ T cells once approximately ten days of culture had elapsed. Prior SARS-CoV-2 infection was absent in the vaccine recipients, as shown by negative nucleocapsid antibodies. IL-2 at about 10 IU/ml and peptides at 9.5 to 10 ug/ml were added to cultured PBMC, around 2.2 million per well. On day 3 and again on day 7, half the medium was replaced with IL-2 medium. Libraries were prepared by immunoSEQ multiplex PCR; TCRdb keeps only in-frame clonotypes and omits some of them. Of approximately 70,000 clones detected, roughly 74% appear once; the ten largest clones hold roughly 2.9%. This TCR came from a human donor who received a COVID-19 vaccine. Specimen: CD4+ T cells from PBMCs cultured with HCoV-NL63 spike peptides, collected before COVID-19 vaccination.

The CDR3 reads CSASSGYEQYV. In nucleotides, the CDR3 is TGCAGTGCTAGCTCTGGCTACGAGCAGTACGTC. V gene TRBV20-1 combines with J gene TRBJ2-7; D unclear. Trimming took off 3 bases at V and 3 bases at J, with 6 bases between the two ends. The CDR3 loop spans 11 amino acids. The V gene's germline CDR1 is DFQATT and CDR2 SNEGSKA (reference sequence).